The text below deals with one T cell receptor beta chain. Original processing notes: Reference gene primer amplification gave estimated nucleated cell counts. Libraries were prepared by immunoSEQ multiplex PCR; TCRdb keeps only in-frame clonotypes and omits some of them. Clone size and V and J calls were adopted from that table, with D and trimming inferred from the DNA. The data contain a few hundred thousand clones, 85% to 90% of them seen just once; the ten biggest clones take up more than 3%. The entry originates in a study of blood T cell repertoires in COVID-19. Study information: PBMCs, B-cell-depleted T cells, or T cells were the source of the cDNA or gDNA that made up the material.

Participant age was roughly 18 to 100 years, and participants resided in fewer than 25 US areas. Each participant's cohort was designated according to participant-reported clinical history. The TCR sequence derives from a woman younger than 35 in a cohort exposed to, infected with or recovered from COVID-19 (not recorded which). Sequencing was carried out using PBMCs or T cells enriched from blood (not recorded which).

The DNA of the CDR3 is TGTGCCAGCAGCTCTCCTAGCGGGGGACAGGGTGTCACTGAAGCTTTCTTT. It translates to CASSSPSGGQGVTEAFF. The rearrangement uses TRBV7-9 and TRBJ1-1; 9 bases fit TRBD1. This CDR3 spans 17 amino acids. Germline CDR1 SEHNR, CDR2 FQNEAQ (reference sequence). The ends lost 4 bases at V and 4 bases at J; junction bases unmatched: 13. The entire variable domain, with the rest obtained from reference TRBV7-9 and TRBJ1-1, is as follows: DTGVSQNPRHKITKRGQNVTFRCDPISEHNRLYWYRQTLGQGPEFLTYFQNEAQLEKSRLLSDRFSAERPKGSFSTLEIQRTEQGDSAMYLCASSSPSGGQGVTEAFFGQGTRLTVV.